These T cell receptor beta chains were read from a single sample in a study of T-cell reconstitution after alpha-beta-depleted transplantation in children. Each CDR3 protein is one row after TCRdb ran MiXCR on the PCR reads. The sample has hundreds of thousands of distinct CDR3 sequences; less than 9% are singletons. The source was PBMCs, mostly from graft donor cells, collected 180 days after TCRalphabeta/CD19-depleted stem cell transplant. These receptors were obtained from a male patient younger than 18 who had a stem cell transplant for acute lymphoblastic leukemia, so the T cells may come from the graft donor. Each CDR3 is given with its conserved first and last residue. The D gene is left open where the match is weak.

D	V	CDR3
-	TRBV5-1	CASSYRDFNYEQYF
-	TRBV12-3/TRBV12-4	CASSLPRSYNSPLHF
-	TRBV28	CASSLSSQGPYGYTF
TRBD1	TRBV5-6	CASSFGQGFYEQYF
-	TRBV27	CASSFPPRVWYGYTF
-	TRBV25-1	CASSDRTGYTF
-	TRBV7-8	CASSLGVPTGELFF
TRBD1	TRBV29-1	CSVEVDRGPTEAFF
-	TRBV29-1	CSVEDLGYEQYF
-	TRBV24-1	CATSDFRALYSYNSPLHF
-	TRBV4-1	CASSDNSGQETQYF
-	TRBV5-1	CASSPLGVPYEQYF
-	TRBV15	CATSRESGYTEAFF
TRBD2	TRBV14	CASSQARAGGPQFF
-	TRBV20-1	CSARGPVQETQYF
-	TRBV9	CASSVGPGAYEQYF
TRBD1	TRBV18	CASSPQPDRAETQYF
TRBD1	TRBV5-1	CASSSGTGGTEAFF
-	TRBV20-1	CSARTGHNEKLFF
-	TRBV20-1	CSAPGPNLSYEQYF
TRBD1	TRBV5-1	CASSSTGEGGYTF
-	TRBV29-1	CSVAGGAGKLFF
-	TRBV12-3/TRBV12-4	CASSLVPAANTGELFF
TRBD1	TRBV9	CASSVGGTATTDTQYF
-	TRBV25-1	CASSQDEQYF
-	TRBV20-1	CSAIKGVNTEAFF
TRBD2	TRBV12-3/TRBV12-4	CASRKGLHTDTQYF
-	TRBV2	CASTGQNNSPLHF
-	TRBV5-1	CASRGDMNTEAFF
-	TRBV7-9	CASSRPAVYEQYF
-	TRBV5-6	CASSLGGTNNQPQHF
TRBD1	TRBV18	CASSYRGRDYGYTF
-	TRBV14	CASSRSSGNPTDTQYF
TRBD1	TRBV7-9	CASSPSLDRVAGYTF
TRBD1	TRBV12-3/TRBV12-4	CASSPAPTGRYEQYF
TRBD2	TRBV29-1	CSVEDISGGLLETQYF
TRBD2	TRBV10-3	CATSGTSGGISYNEQFF
-	TRBV9	CASSVSSDNEQFF
-	TRBV6-5	CASSYSDGSNQPQHF
TRBD1	TRBV10-2	CASSDSDRAREQYF
-	TRBV18	CASSPTAGYEQYF
TRBD1	TRBV7-9	CASSLAGGTGLEAFF
TRBD1	TRBV20-1	CSAPDRNTTGELFF
TRBD2	TRBV10-3	CAISESRTSGNNEQFF
TRBD1	TRBV5-1	CASSWWTGVQETQYF
TRBD1	TRBV11-2	CASSPGQGNEKLFF
-	TRBV5-5	CASSFDPLPSYSNQPQHF
TRBD1	TRBV5-1	CASSLDGTGGPEAFF
TRBD1	TRBV4-1	CASSFGTGNYGYTF
-	TRBV7-9	CASSFEQVFSGNTIYF
TRBD2	TRBV12-3/TRBV12-4	CASSSAVAGGPGDTQYF
-	TRBV5-1	CASSLEQRYGYTF